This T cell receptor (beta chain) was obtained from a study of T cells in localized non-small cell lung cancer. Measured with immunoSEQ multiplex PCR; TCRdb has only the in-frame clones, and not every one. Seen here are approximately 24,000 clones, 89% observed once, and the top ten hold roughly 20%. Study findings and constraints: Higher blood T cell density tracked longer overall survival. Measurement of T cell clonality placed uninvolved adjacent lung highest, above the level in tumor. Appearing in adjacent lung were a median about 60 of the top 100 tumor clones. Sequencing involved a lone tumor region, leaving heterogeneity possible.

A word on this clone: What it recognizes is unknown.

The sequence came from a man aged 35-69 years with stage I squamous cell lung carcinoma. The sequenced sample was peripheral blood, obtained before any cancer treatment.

The CDR3, as DNA: TGTGCCAGCAGAGTGGGGGGGCCAGGCAATGAGCAGTTCTTC. Encoded protein: CASRVGGPGNEQFF. The chain links TRBV27 to TRBJ2-1; TRBD2 is a possible D gene (7 bases). Germline V gene lookup returns CDR1 MNHEY and CDR2 SMNVEV (reference sequence). The CDR3 is 14 amino acids. V was pared by 6 bases and J by 6 bases, with 15 bases between.